This is a list of T cell receptor beta chains from one sample in a study of shared clonotypes between healthy human individuals. Sequenced by immunoSEQ multiplex PCR; TCRdb stores in-frame clones only, minus some. Here the sample spans around 1,100,000 clones, 77% being singletons. Sequencing used memory CD4+ T cells from PBMCs. All receptors derive from a man aged 18-30 years in good health. Some clones in this sample may be carry-over from other donors' samples. CDR3s include the opening cysteine and the closing phenylalanine or tryptophan. The order of the fields is CDR3 length, D gene, V gene, clone size, J gene, CDR3 DNA, CDR3 protein. A D gene is named only where the DNA matches it firmly. The size entry is marked missing in some rows and otherwise reads once, few, many or a size class.

cdr3_length: 14; d_call: TRBD1; v_call: TRBV28; clone_size: .; j_call: TRBJ1-2; cdr3_nt: TGTGCCAGCAGTTTGGAGACAGGGGGCTATGGCTACACCTTC; cdr3_aa: CASSLETGGYGYTF
cdr3_length: 17; d_call: TRBD1; v_call: TRBV4-1; clone_size: .; j_call: TRBJ2-3; cdr3_nt: TGCGCCAGCAGCCAAGCAGCGGACAGGGGGAAGGTGGATACGCAGTATTTT; cdr3_aa: CASSQAADRGKVDTQYF
cdr3_length: 15; d_call: TRBD1; v_call: TRBV28; clone_size: once; j_call: TRBJ1-5; cdr3_nt: TGTGCCAGCAGGCGCGGGACAGCTCCCTATCAGCCCCAGCATTTT; cdr3_aa: CASRRGTAPYQPQHF
cdr3_length: 14; d_call: .; v_call: TRBV7-2; clone_size: once; j_call: TRBJ1-2; cdr3_nt: TGTGCCAGCAGCTTATATTCAGCTCTTTATGGCTACACCTTC; cdr3_aa: CASSLYSALYGYTF
cdr3_length: 16; d_call: .; v_call: TRBV10-3; clone_size: .; j_call: TRBJ1-5; cdr3_nt: TGTGCCATCAGTGTCGATCCACCGGGAAGCAATCAGCCCCAGCATTTT; cdr3_aa: CAISVDPPGSNQPQHF
cdr3_length: 12; d_call: .; v_call: TRBV28; clone_size: .; j_call: TRBJ2-7; cdr3_nt: TGTGCCAGCAGTTTGAATCGCTACGAGCAGTACTTC; cdr3_aa: CASSLNRYEQYF
cdr3_length: 14; d_call: .; v_call: TRBV30; clone_size: .; j_call: TRBJ2-6; cdr3_nt: TGTGCCTGGAGTGTAACAGGGGGGGCCAACGTCCTGACTTTC; cdr3_aa: CAWSVTGGANVLTF
cdr3_length: 15; d_call: .; v_call: TRBV2; clone_size: .; j_call: TRBJ2-4; cdr3_nt: TGTGCCAGCGGAAAGGACGGGCTAGCCAAAAACATTCAGTACTTC; cdr3_aa: CASGKDGLAKNIQYF
cdr3_length: 15; d_call: TRBD2; v_call: TRBV29-1; clone_size: .; j_call: TRBJ2-1; cdr3_nt: TGCAGCGTTAGGGGTGGACTAGGATTTGGGCTTGAGCAGTTCTTC; cdr3_aa: CSVRGGLGFGLEQFF
cdr3_length: 15; d_call: .; v_call: TRBV7-2; clone_size: .; j_call: TRBJ2-7; cdr3_nt: TGTGCCAGCAGCTCCGCTGCTGGGCGGTCCTACGAGCAGTACTTC; cdr3_aa: CASSSAAGRSYEQYF
cdr3_length: 12; d_call: .; v_call: TRBV7-2; clone_size: .; j_call: TRBJ1-2; cdr3_nt: TGTGCCAGCGCTTGGTCTAACTATGGCTACACCTTC; cdr3_aa: CASAWSNYGYTF
cdr3_length: 14; d_call: TRBD2; v_call: TRBV2; clone_size: .; j_call: TRBJ2-5; cdr3_nt: TGTGCCAGCAGGGACGGACTAGCAGGAGGGACCCAGTACTTC; cdr3_aa: CASRDGLAGGTQYF
cdr3_length: 12; d_call: .; v_call: TRBV25-1; clone_size: many; j_call: TRBJ2-2; cdr3_nt: TGTGCCGCTGGGAAGGGCACCGGGGAGCTGTTTTTT; cdr3_aa: CAAGKGTGELFF
cdr3_length: 14; d_call: TRBD1; v_call: TRBV30; clone_size: .; j_call: TRBJ1-2; cdr3_nt: TGTGCCTGGGGACCGTCGGGACAGGGCCCCGGCTACACCTTC; cdr3_aa: CAWGPSGQGPGYTF
cdr3_length: 14; d_call: TRBD1; v_call: TRBV5-1; clone_size: .; j_call: TRBJ2-7; cdr3_nt: TGCGCCAGCAGCGGCGGACAGGGGGCCTACGAGCAGTACTTC; cdr3_aa: CASSGGQGAYEQYF
cdr3_length: 16; d_call: .; v_call: TRBV4-1; clone_size: .; j_call: TRBJ1-2; cdr3_nt: TGCGCCAGCAGCCAAGACCGGGGTGGCAGGGACTATGGCTACACCTTC; cdr3_aa: CASSQDRGGRDYGYTF
cdr3_length: 15; d_call: TRBD1; v_call: TRBV4-2; clone_size: .; j_call: TRBJ1-2; cdr3_nt: TGTGCCAGCAGCCATGGGGGACAGACTTTCTATGGCTACACCTTC; cdr3_aa: CASSHGGQTFYGYTF
cdr3_length: 11; d_call: .; v_call: TRBV7-2; clone_size: .; j_call: TRBJ1-1; cdr3_nt: TGTGCCAGCAGCTTAGTTTCTCTAGCTTTCTTT; cdr3_aa: CASSLVSLAFF
cdr3_length: 14; d_call: .; v_call: TRBV6-6; clone_size: .; j_call: TRBJ2-7; cdr3_nt: TGTGCCAGCAGTTACTCCCGGACCTCCTACGAGCAGTACTTC; cdr3_aa: CASSYSRTSYEQYF
cdr3_length: 15; d_call: TRBD1; v_call: TRBV6-6; clone_size: .; j_call: TRBJ2-1; cdr3_nt: TGTGCCAGCAGGCTCCGGGACAGGGTTCACAATGAGCAGTTCTTC; cdr3_aa: CASRLRDRVHNEQFF
cdr3_length: 14; d_call: .; v_call: TRBV15; clone_size: .; j_call: TRBJ2-1; cdr3_nt: TGTGCCACCAGCAGAGATCGAAGGTTTGGTGAGCAGTTCTTC; cdr3_aa: CATSRDRRFGEQFF
cdr3_length: 14; d_call: TRBD1; v_call: TRBV29-1; clone_size: many; j_call: TRBJ1-1; cdr3_nt: TGCAGCGTTAGGGCAGGGGGCAGGTTCACTGAAGCTTTCTTT; cdr3_aa: CSVRAGGRFTEAFF
cdr3_length: 13; d_call: TRBD2; v_call: TRBV5-4; clone_size: .; j_call: TRBJ2-3; cdr3_nt: TGTGCCAGCAGGGCGGGAGGGACAGATACGCAGTATTTT; cdr3_aa: CASRAGGTDTQYF